The rows below give T cell receptor beta chains drawn from one sample of a study of T cells in Graves' hyperthyroidism and ophthalmopathy. MiXCR, run by TCRdb on the multiplex PCR reads, gives a single entry per CDR3 protein. The sample lists 800,000 or so distinct CDR3 sequences; roughly 40% were seen once. The sequenced sample was blood. The receptors come from a man aged 18 to 29 with Graves' hyperthyroidism. CDR3s include the opening cysteine and the closing phenylalanine or tryptophan. A D gene is named only where the DNA matches it firmly. Clone size is not always given. Where it is, it says once, few, many or a class for expanded clones.

CDR3aa: CASSLHGGGGNEQFF; CDR3nt: TGTGCCAGCAGCTTACATGGCGGGGGCGGGAATGAGCAGTTCTTC; v_gene: TRBV7-2; d_gene: .; j_gene: TRBJ2-1; abundance: .
CDR3aa: CASRSPLGTQYF; CDR3nt: TGTGCCAGCAGAAGCCCGCTAGGGACCCAGTACTTC; v_gene: TRBV6-5; d_gene: .; j_gene: TRBJ2-5; abundance: .
CDR3aa: CASNKWAGTEAFF; CDR3nt: TGTGCCAGCAACAAGTGGGCGGGCACTGAAGCTTTCTTT; v_gene: TRBV12-3/TRBV12-4; d_gene: .; j_gene: TRBJ1-1; abundance: few
CDR3aa: CSASYSNYEQYF; CDR3nt: TGCAGTGCTAGCTACTCCAACTACGAGCAGTACTTC; v_gene: TRBV20-1; d_gene: .; j_gene: TRBJ2-7; abundance: .
CDR3aa: CSASLGRRGTYEQYF; CDR3nt: TGCAGTGCTAGTCTCGGACGGCGGGGAACCTACGAGCAGTACTTC; v_gene: TRBV20-1; d_gene: .; j_gene: TRBJ2-7; abundance: .
CDR3aa: CSVADGGQPQHF; CDR3nt: TGCAGCGTTGCGGACGGGGGTCAGCCCCAGCATTTT; v_gene: TRBV29-1; d_gene: .; j_gene: TRBJ1-5; abundance: many
CDR3aa: CASSLAGADRSGNTIYF; CDR3nt: TGCGCCAGCAGCTTGGCCGGGGCAGACCGCTCTGGAAACACCATATATTTT; v_gene: TRBV5-1; d_gene: .; j_gene: TRBJ1-3; abundance: few
CDR3aa: CASSSDLATNEKLFF; CDR3nt: TGTGCCAGCAGCTCGGATCTAGCAACTAATGAAAAACTGTTTTTT; v_gene: TRBV5-5; d_gene: .; j_gene: TRBJ1-4; abundance: few
CDR3aa: CATSRTGYTEAFF; CDR3nt: TGTGCCACCAGCCGGACAGGCTACACTGAAGCTTTCTTT; v_gene: TRBV15; d_gene: TRBD1; j_gene: TRBJ1-1; abundance: .
CDR3aa: CASSQETTEAFF; CDR3nt: TGTGCCAGCAGCCAAGAAACCACTGAAGCTTTCTTT; v_gene: TRBV14; d_gene: .; j_gene: TRBJ1-1; abundance: many
CDR3aa: CSAARDGRPGEQYF; CDR3nt: TGCAGTGCTGCTCGGGACGGCAGACCGGGTGAGCAGTACTTC; v_gene: TRBV20-1; d_gene: .; j_gene: TRBJ2-7; abundance: .
CDR3aa: CAISESSDGDFYEQYF; CDR3nt: TGTGCCATCAGTGAGTCTAGTGACGGGGACTTCTACGAGCAGTACTTC; v_gene: TRBV10-3; d_gene: .; j_gene: TRBJ2-7; abundance: many
CDR3aa: CSARVNTEAFF; CDR3nt: TGCAGTGCTCGAGTGAACACTGAAGCTTTCTTT; v_gene: TRBV20-1; d_gene: .; j_gene: TRBJ1-1; abundance: many
CDR3aa: CASSLLGTSQETQYF; CDR3nt: TGTGCCAGCAGCTTACTTGGAACGAGTCAAGAGACCCAGTACTTC; v_gene: TRBV7-2; d_gene: .; j_gene: TRBJ2-5; abundance: few
CDR3aa: CSARRGWGYTF; CDR3nt: TGCAGTGCTAGACGGGGGTGGGGCTACACCTTC; v_gene: TRBV20-1; d_gene: .; j_gene: TRBJ1-2; abundance: many
CDR3aa: CASTGARTEAFF; CDR3nt: TGTGCCAGTACCGGGGCTCGGACTGAAGCTTTCTTT; v_gene: TRBV19; d_gene: .; j_gene: TRBJ1-1; abundance: few
CDR3aa: CASSDLAGETGANVLTF; CDR3nt: TGCGCCAGCAGTGACTTGGCGGGAGAAACTGGGGCCAACGTCCTGACTTTC; v_gene: TRBV10-2; d_gene: TRBD2; j_gene: TRBJ2-6; abundance: many
CDR3aa: CASSKDQQTQYF; CDR3nt: TGCGCCAGCAGTAAGGATCAACAGACCCAGTACTTC; v_gene: TRBV5-1; d_gene: .; j_gene: TRBJ2-5; abundance: few
CDR3aa: CSVANSVSYEQYF; CDR3nt: TGCAGCGTCGCCAACAGTGTGTCCTACGAGCAGTACTTC; v_gene: TRBV29-1; d_gene: .; j_gene: TRBJ2-7; abundance: many
CDR3aa: CASSPEPGANVLTF; CDR3nt: TGTGCCAGCTCACCAGAACCTGGGGCCAACGTCCTGACTTTC; v_gene: TRBV12-3/TRBV12-4; d_gene: .; j_gene: TRBJ2-6; abundance: .
CDR3aa: CASSSQQEGWSTGYTF; CDR3nt: TGTGCCAGCAGCTCCCAGCAGGAGGGCTGGTCCACTGGCTACACCTTC; v_gene: TRBV7-2; d_gene: .; j_gene: TRBJ1-2; abundance: few
CDR3aa: CASSPEGQGELFF; CDR3nt: TGTGCCAGCAGCCCCGAGGGACAGGGGGAGCTGTTTTTT; v_gene: TRBV7-8; d_gene: TRBD1; j_gene: TRBJ2-2; abundance: many
CDR3aa: CASSSPSGTGELFF; CDR3nt: TGTGCCAGCAGTTCCCCATCGGGCACCGGGGAGCTGTTTTTT; v_gene: TRBV12-3/TRBV12-4; d_gene: .; j_gene: TRBJ2-2; abundance: .
CDR3aa: CASSRVRGAQETQYF; CDR3nt: TGTGCCAGCAGCCGGGTCAGGGGGGCACAAGAGACCCAGTACTTC; v_gene: TRBV7-9; d_gene: .; j_gene: TRBJ2-5; abundance: .
CDR3aa: CASSMTAATYEQYF; CDR3nt: TGTGCCAGTAGTATGACAGCAGCTACCTACGAGCAGTACTTC; v_gene: TRBV19; d_gene: .; j_gene: TRBJ2-7; abundance: many
CDR3aa: CSASRQDPSYEQYF; CDR3nt: TGCAGTGCTAGTCGGCAGGACCCTTCCTACGAGCAGTACTTC; v_gene: TRBV20-1; d_gene: .; j_gene: TRBJ2-7; abundance: .
CDR3aa: CASSLTGDSNQPQHF; CDR3nt: TGTGCCAGCAGCCTAACAGGGGATAGCAATCAGCCCCAGCATTTT; v_gene: TRBV5-1; d_gene: TRBD1; j_gene: TRBJ1-5; abundance: many